The present entry profiles one T cell receptor (beta chain) with its context. The data belong to a study of blood T cell repertoires in COVID-19. Whole-study context: COVID-19 samples collected from the United States, Italy and Spain covered acute and convalescent phases. T cells, B-cell-depleted T cells, or PBMCs supplied cDNA or gDNA.

In the source study's methods: The assay estimated nucleated cells by amplifying reference gene primers. This table comes from immunoSEQ multiplex PCR, and its TCRdb copy is limited to in-frame clones, with some not included. Clone size and V and J calls were adopted from that table, with D and trimming inferred from the DNA. The table shows roughly 75,000 clones, with roughly nine tenths occurring only once. The CDR3 runs to 18 residues. Trimming at V came to 7 bases and at J to 1 base, leaving 13 bases not matched to a gene. Germline V lookup: CDR1 LNHDA, CDR2 SQIVND (reference sequence). The sequencing sample was made of peripheral blood. This clonotype was obtained from a man older than 75 in a cohort sampled during active COVID-19. The V and J genes are TRBV19 and TRBJ1-3; 10 bases match TRBD1. The CDR3 spells CASTLPRGQGGSGNTIYF. The CDR3 region has the DNA TGTGCCAGTACCCTACCCCGCGGACAGGGGGGGTCTGGAAACACCATATATTTT.